The TCR beta chain under discussion was sequenced for a study of CD8 T cells in ankylosing spondylitis (dated by TCRdb to about 2017). At the level of the whole study: To find TCR variants linked to disease, the study profiled T cell receptor beta repertoires in ankylosing spondylitis patients and healthy donors. The whole study cohort included about a hundred healthy donors and roughly 24 ankylosing spondylitis patients. Peripheral blood was sampled, and synovial fluid was also collected from ankylosing spondylitis patients. The paper as a whole reports these results and caveats: Blood from ankylosing spondylitis patients appeared to be characterized by a TCR beta motif composed of 7 to 9 highly homologous amino acid variants. The disease-linked clones were reported as significantly enriched in matched synovial fluid samples from ankylosing spondylitis patients. Some motif variants were previously reported in synovial fluid and blood of reactive arthritis patients, suggesting common disease-initiation mechanisms. The disease-linked clones had a CD8+ phenotype and were found at relatively low frequencies in peripheral blood.

The junction shows trimming of 1 base on V and 3 bases on J, and the gene matches do not reach 4 bases of it. CDR3 length: 16 amino acids, cysteine to phenylalanine. Solely the CDR3 DNA is kept, with 48 bases framed from the first base. CDR1 and CDR2, looked up from the germline V gene (reference sequence), are DFQATT and SNEGSKA. This clonotype was observed a few times. Its antigen remains unidentified. Base-call qualities are not available, and no considerably larger clone is one nucleotide away. Reads for this sample came from an Illumina HiSeq 2500. Quantitative 5'-RACE with molecular barcodes was the method used to prepare the TCR beta libraries. The original methods were these. A new computational method based on a probabilistic model of VDJ rearrangement was used to identify disease-linked TCR variants. The public reads were reprocessed in TCRdb via fastp at Q25 and MiXCR, keeping in-frame beta chains. All rows with the same CDR3 protein become a single entry with the most common DNA and genes. TCRdb, not the authors, supplied the V and J calls. The sample table lists over 700,000 distinct CDR3 sequences, 15% to 20% of them with a count of one. The leading ten clones occupy about 19% of the sample.

The chain was built from TRBV20-1 and TRBJ2-1, with TRBD2 matching 12 junction bases. This receptor was obtained from a male donor with ankylosing spondylitis. The source material was blood, either unsorted or a sorted T cell fraction (not recorded which). The CDR3 region: CSARGTSGEGYNEQFF. The sequenced DNA is TGCAGTGCTAGAGGGACTAGCGGGGAGGGCTACAATGAGCAGTTCTTC.